The clone carrying this T cell receptor beta chain was seen just once. This entry comes from a study of blood T cell repertoires in COVID-19. For the study at large: The United States, Italy and Spain provided the acute and convalescent COVID-19 samples. The cDNA or gDNA used as material had been derived from T cells, B-cell-depleted T cells, or PBMCs.

Per the original data handling: Quantification of nucleated cells was approximated via reference gene primer amplification. TCRdb keeps only in-frame clones here, not all; method: immunoSEQ multiplex PCR. The V and J calls and clone size come from that table; D and trimming were worked out from the DNA. The sample gives approximately 90,000 clones, around 90% of which show up once; about 5.5% is in the top ten. Germline V CDR1 and CDR2: KGHDR, SFDVKD. With 4 bases removed from V and 2 bases from J, the gap between germline ends came to 10 bases. The CDR3 runs 14 residues. Seattle patients were enrolled during active infection and followed longitudinally.

The sequence derives from a man between 60 and 70 years old with COVID-19, enrolled during active disease. Sequencing was carried out using peripheral blood. This chain joins TRBV24-1 and TRBJ1-2, with D perhaps TRBD1 (6 bases). For the CDR3, the DNA is TGTGCCACCAGTGACCTCGACAGGAACTATGGCTACACCTTC. It specifies CATSDLDRNYGYTF.